This T cell receptor beta chain derives from a study of tissue T cells after allogeneic stem cell transplantation. Overall study results and limits: Which tissue TCRs were alloreactive or antigen-specific was not determined. Some clones might be persisting host cells. Within patients, tissue anatomy strongly shaped TCR repertoire composition.

With V trimmed by 3 bases and J by 1 base, 6 bases remained unmatched. Germline V gene lookup returns CDR1 SGHLS and CDR2 HYDKME. The CDR3 covers 16 residues. Sequencing of TCRbeta CDR3 at survey depth gave sequences and template counts. Repertoires were generated with immunoSEQ multiplex PCR, while TCRdb's copy carries only in-frame clones and drops some. The sample holds roughly 410 clones, 40% to 55% seen once. As for this clone: Its antigen is currently unknown. The listed genes are named as in mouse. The read is 1 residue too short to cover the CDR3 end, so that end is filled in from the germline J gene.

The time point here: mouse harvest day 14 after allogeneic transplant. Mouse grafts combined 10^7 T-cell-depleted bone marrow cells with 10^6 splenic CD5+ T cells. Tissues came from B6→BALB/c major-mismatch GVHD mice at day 7 or 14. This sequence originates from a female BALB/c mouse given C57BL/6 T cells with graft-versus-host disease after an allogeneic hematopoietic cell transplant. The specimen was liver tissue. This chain uses TRBV12-2 with TRBJ2-1, with TRBD2 identical over 9 bases. CDR3 DNA, as far as it was read: TGTGCCAGCTCTGCAACCGGGACTGGGAACTATGCTGAGCAGTTC. It yields the protein CASSATGTGNYAEQF. In full, the CDR3 reads CASSATGTGNYAEQFF.